This TCR beta chain was identified during a study of PD-1 blockade in classical Hodgkin lymphoma. Following autologous stem cell transplantation, relapse occurred in every patient, and exposure to brentuximab vedotin varied. The protocol was immunoSEQ multiplex PCR, while the TCRdb copy is restricted to in-frame clones and leaves out a portion. The sample gives over 70,000 clones, 89% of which show up once; less than 25% is in the top ten. In regard to this clone: Its antigen is not identified.

The study, taken as a whole, reports: In CD4+ cells, TCR diversity went up significantly by C4D1, but in CD8+ cells it did not.

V shed 5 bases and J 5 bases; nucleotides not matched to a gene: 6. The CDR3 runs 13 residues. Germline CDR1 SGDLS, CDR2 YYNGEE. Here the sequenced sample was peripheral blood mononuclear cells (PBMCs), taken at baseline. The TCR comes from a human donor with classical Hodgkin lymphoma. The chain employs TRBV9 and TRBJ1-2; 7 bases are a match to TRBD1. This CDR3 is CASSAQGPYGYTF. CDR3 DNA: TGTGCCAGCAGTGCACAGGGGCCGTATGGCTACACCTTC. Full variable domain (remainder filled in from reference TRBV9 and TRBJ1-2): DSGVTQTPKHLITATGQRVTLRCSPRSGDLSVYWYQQSLDQGLQFLIQYYNGEERAKGNILERFSAQQFPDLHSELNLSSLELGDSALYFCASSAQGPYGYTFGSGTRLTVV.